The 20 T cell receptor beta chains below were found in one sample sequenced in a study of T cells after yellow fever vaccination (dated by TCRdb to about 2019). Taken with the paper, the label for treatment or condition translates to: live attenuated yellow fever vaccine strain. The library was made by 5' RACE. This sample was sequenced with an Illumina HiSeq 2500. TCRdb reprocessed the public reads (quality trimming at Q25 with fastp, clone calling with MiXCR) and kept in-frame beta chains. Each entry is one CDR3 protein sequence, shown with its most common DNA and genes. For this sample there are approximately 150,000 distinct CDR3 sequences; approximately 6% appear just once. The ten top clones hold just under 3% of the sample. Sequencing was performed on CD4+ T cells sorted from PBMCs, taken on the day of the first yellow fever vaccination. The receptor source for this set is a man aged 18 to 30 who received the YFV17D yellow fever vaccine.

Many counts were recorded for this clonotype. The V call is TRBV6-5, the J call TRBJ2-3, with 12 bases identical to TRBD2. J lost 8 bases, V lost 2 bases, and 5 bases had no gene match. The CDR3 is made up of 15 amino acids. Germline CDR1 reads MNHEY; CDR2 reads SVGAGI. The CDR3 sequence is CASSYLAGGQGTQYF. The DNA of the CDR3 is TGTGCCAGCAGTTACCTAGCGGGGGGGCAAGGTACGCAGTATTTT.

The rearrangement links TRBV4-2 to TRBJ2-5; 10 bases agree with TRBD2. Germline CDR1 reads LGHNA; CDR2 reads YNFKEQ. The CDR3 runs to 16 residues. V lost 3 bases, J lost 5 bases, and 9 bases stayed unmatched. Here the CDR3 DNA reads TGTGCCAGCAGCCAGATTGAGCGGGGGGGCGTGGAGACCCAGTACTTC. It is translated as CASSQIERGGVETQYF.

This clonotype was detected only a few times. The V and J genes are TRBV12-3 or TRBV12-4 and TRBJ1-5; D ambiguous. Trimming stripped 4 bases from V and 3 bases from J, with 7 bases between. There are 13 residues in the CDR3. CDR3: CASSSFPNQPQHF. DNA for the CDR3: TGTGCCAGCAGTTCATTTCCCAATCAGCCCCAGCATTTT.

The J gene is TRBJ1-2, the V gene TRBV28; D not resolved. With 2 bases removed from V and 2 bases from J, the gap between germline ends came to 6 bases. Germline V gene sequence: CDR1 MDHEN, CDR2 SYDVKM. The CDR3 contains 13 residues. The DNA for the CDR3 is TGTGCCAGCAGTTTAAACCTGAACTATGGCTACACCTTC. It encodes CASSLNLNYGYTF.

The sample holds many counts of this clonotype. The chain uses TRBV28 and TRBJ2-7; no definite D call. V lost 4 bases and J lost 0, with 16 bases in between. CDR1 is MDHEN, CDR2 SYDVKM, per germline. The length of the CDR3 is 16 residues. CDR3 region: CASSSPAELSSYEQYF. The CDR3 DNA follows: TGTGCCAGCAGTTCCCCCGCCGAGTTGTCCTCCTACGAGCAGTACTTC.

The gene calls are TRBV20-1 and TRBJ2-1, with 11 bases matching TRBD2. The V and J ends lost 4 bases and 7 bases, in that order; junction bases with no gene match: 6. CDR1 is DFQATT, CDR2 SNEGSKA, per germline (reference sequence). The CDR3 spans 14 residues. The CDR3 is CSAITSGGGNEQFF. In nucleotides, the CDR3 is TGCAGTGCTATTACTAGCGGGGGAGGGAATGAGCAGTTCTTC.

This sequence joins TRBV11-1 and TRBJ1-1; maybe TRBD1 (6 bases). The germline V gene has CDR1 SGHAT and CDR2 FQDESV (reference sequence). Between the trimmed V and J ends, which lost 6 bases and 1 base, there was a span of 24 bases. This CDR3 has 18 amino acids. This CDR3 is CASRSRATGRLENTEAFF. DNA of the CDR3: TGTGCCAGCAGGTCCCGGGCCACAGGGCGCTTGGAGAACACTGAAGCTTTCTTT.

This clonotype was counted at least ten times. This chain links TRBV7-8 with TRBJ2-5, with 9 bases lining up with TRBD2. Germline assignment: CDR1 SGHVS and CDR2 FQNEAQ. The CDR3 sequence is 17 residues long. Trimming took 5 bases from V and 5 from J; bases not matched to a gene: 15. The CDR3 spells CASSPRPAGGPWETQYF. CDR3 DNA sequence: TGTGCCAGCAGCCCTCGTCCGGCGGGGGGGCCTTGGGAGACCCAGTACTTC.

This clonotype was seen a handful of times. The gene calls are TRBV7-7 and TRBJ2-5; D remains unclear. This CDR3 region has 15 residues. V lost 1 base to trimming and J lost 5 bases, with 14 bases between them. Germline assignment: CDR1 SSHAT and CDR2 FNYEAQ (reference sequence). The CDR3 here is CASSLGGPRLETQYF. The CDR3 DNA reads TGTGCCAGCAGCTTAGGTGGGCCGCGTTTGGAGACCCAGTACTTC.

The table lists this clonotype with many counts. The chain recombines TRBV11-2 with TRBJ2-2; D is uncertain. Germline lookup yields CDR1 SGHAT and CDR2 FQNNGV. The CDR3 totals 16 residues. Trimming took 1 base from V and 0 from J, leaving 9 bases between them. The CDR3 DNA follows: TGTGCCAGCAGCTTAGCGTCGGGTACGAACACCGGGGAGCTGTTTTTT. This sequence encodes CASSLASGTNTGELFF.

In this sample, this clonotype turned up many times. The CDR3 region is CASSPGDSNYGYTF. The DNA for the CDR3 is TGTGCCAGCAGCCCGGGGGACAGCAACTATGGCTACACCTTC. This chain links TRBV5-5 with TRBJ1-2, with TRBD1 identical over 7 bases. The CDR3 runs to 14 residues. V lost 4 bases and J lost 2; bases outside the gene matches: 5. Germline-derived CDR1 and CDR2 are SGHKS and YYEKEE (reference sequence).

This clonotype was seen more than once but under ten times. CDR3 sequence reads: CASRQGTKNIQYF. The CDR3 DNA is TGTGCCAGCAGGCAGGGTACCAAAAACATTCAGTACTTC. The J gene is TRBJ2-4, the V gene TRBV28, with a weak D call TRBD1 (5 bases). Deletions cut 6 bases from V and 2 bases from J, with 8 bases between. Germline V gene sequence: CDR1 MDHEN, CDR2 SYDVKM. The CDR3 runs to 13 residues.

The genes are TRBV7-2 and TRBJ2-1, with 7 positions matching TRBD2. The V gene end was trimmed by 5 bases and the J gene end by 15 bases; junction bases not matched to a gene: 13. This CDR3 contains 13 residues. The germline gives CDR1 SGHTA, CDR2 FQGNSA. This chain's CDR3 is CASSRLPAGRPFF. CDR3 bases: TGTGCCAGCAGCCGACTCCCAGCGGGGAGGCCGTTCTTC.

This clonotype was observed at least ten times. The chain couples TRBV25-1 to TRBJ2-5, with a possible D match to TRBD1 (6 bases). The CDR3 contains 13 residues. Germline V gives CDR1 MGHDK, CDR2 SYGVNS. Trimming removed 8 bases from V and 0 bases from J, with 10 bases in between. The CDR3 DNA reads TGTGCCAGCGGGCAGGGGAACCAAGAGACCCAGTACTTC. The encoded protein is CASGQGNQETQYF.

This clonotype was counted ten times or more. V and J are TRBV19 and TRBJ2-1; maybe TRBD2 (5 bases). Germline V gene data show CDR1 as LNHDA and CDR2 as SQIVND (reference sequence). The CDR3 totals 16 residues. The V end lost 1 base, the J end lost 7 bases, and 17 bases lay between the germline ends. In DNA, the CDR3 is TGTGCCAGTAGTATAGGATCGAGCGGTTTTACTAATGAGCAGTTCTTC. Protein: CASSIGSSGFTNEQFF. Full variable domain (remainder filled in from reference TRBV19 and TRBJ2-1): DGGITQSPKYLFRKEGQNVTLSCEQNLNHDAMYWYRQDPGQGLRLIYYSQIVNDFQKGDIAEGYSVSREKKESFPLTVTSAQKNPTAFYLCASSIGSSGFTNEQFFGPGTRLTVL.

This clonotype was seen ten or more times. V and J are TRBV18 and TRBJ1-1; tentatively, D is TRBD1 (5 bases). Germline V gene lookup returns CDR1 KGHSH and CDR2 LQKENI. The CDR3 is made up of 14 amino acids. Between the trimmed V and J ends, which lost 7 bases and 0 bases, there was a span of 12 bases. For the CDR3, the DNA is TGTGCCAGCTTCTTAACAGGACTGAACACTGAAGCTTTCTTT. This codes for CASFLTGLNTEAFF.

This clonotype was observed many times. This rearrangement joins TRBV15 to TRBJ1-4; D gene uncertain. The V end was cut by 2 bases, the J end by 0 bases, with 7 bases between. Looked up from germline, CDR1 is LNHNV and CDR2 is YYDKDF (reference sequence). This CDR3 has 15 residues. The CDR3 here is CATSRQIATNEKLFF. Here the CDR3 DNA reads TGTGCCACCAGCAGACAGATTGCAACTAATGAAAAACTGTTTTTT.

This clonotype appeared many times. This sequence joins TRBV5-1 and TRBJ2-3; the match to TRBD2 covers 8 bases. The CDR3 length is 16 residues. Unmatched junction bases numbered 5, after V lost 2 bases and J lost 0 bases. Germline lookup yields CDR1 SGHRS and CDR2 YFSETQ. CDR3 region: CASSFGGDSSTDTQYF. CDR3 nucleotide sequence: TGCGCCAGCAGCTTCGGGGGGGACTCTAGCACAGATACGCAGTATTTT.

This clonotype was observed many times. The chain employs TRBV11-2 and TRBJ2-3, with no clear D. Germline V gene data show CDR1 as SGHAT and CDR2 as FQNNGV. Trimming took 1 base from V and 5 from J, leaving 10 bases between them. The CDR3 extends over 14 amino acids. CDR3 nucleotides: TGTGCCAGCAGCTTAGCGTCGCCTAAAGATACGCAGTATTTT. Protein sequence: CASSLASPKDTQYF.

The chain employs TRBV6-2 or TRBV6-3 and TRBJ2-7; 8 bases fit TRBD1. Germline V gene sequence: CDR1 MNHEY, CDR2 SVGEGT. The CDR3 consists of 15 residues. V dropped 5 bases and J dropped 6; count of bases not matched to a gene: 12. This CDR3 reads CASSPNQGAFFEQYV. The CDR3 nucleotides are TGTGCCAGCAGTCCCAACCAGGGGGCTTTCTTCGAGCAGTACGTC.